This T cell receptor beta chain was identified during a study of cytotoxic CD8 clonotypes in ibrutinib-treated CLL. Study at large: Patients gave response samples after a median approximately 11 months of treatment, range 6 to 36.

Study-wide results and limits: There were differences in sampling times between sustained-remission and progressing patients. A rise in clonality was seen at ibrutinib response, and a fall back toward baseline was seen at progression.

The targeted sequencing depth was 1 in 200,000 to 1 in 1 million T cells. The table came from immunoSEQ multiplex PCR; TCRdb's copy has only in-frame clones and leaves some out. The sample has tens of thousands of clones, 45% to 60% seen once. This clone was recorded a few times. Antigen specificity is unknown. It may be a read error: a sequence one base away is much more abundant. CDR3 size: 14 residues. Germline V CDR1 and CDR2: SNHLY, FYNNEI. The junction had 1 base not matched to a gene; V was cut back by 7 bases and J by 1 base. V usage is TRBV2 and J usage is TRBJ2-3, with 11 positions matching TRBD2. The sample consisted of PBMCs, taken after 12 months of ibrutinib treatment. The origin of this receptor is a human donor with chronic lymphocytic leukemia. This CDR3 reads CASTGLAGTDTQYF. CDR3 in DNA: TGTGCCAGCACGGGACTAGCGGGCACAGATACGCAGTATTTT.